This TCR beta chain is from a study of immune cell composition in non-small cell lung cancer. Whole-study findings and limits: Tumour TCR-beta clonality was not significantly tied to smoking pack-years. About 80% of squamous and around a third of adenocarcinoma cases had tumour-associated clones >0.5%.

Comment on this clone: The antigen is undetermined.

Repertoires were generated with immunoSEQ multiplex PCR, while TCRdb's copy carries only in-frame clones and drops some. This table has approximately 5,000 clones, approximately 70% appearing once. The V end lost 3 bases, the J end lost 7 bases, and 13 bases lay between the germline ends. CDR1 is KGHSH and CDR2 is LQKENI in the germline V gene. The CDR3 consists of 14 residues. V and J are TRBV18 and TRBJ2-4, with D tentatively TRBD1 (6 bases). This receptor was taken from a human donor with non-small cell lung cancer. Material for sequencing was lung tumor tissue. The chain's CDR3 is CASSPGQGLNIQYF. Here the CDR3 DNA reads TGTGCCAGCTCACCCGGGCAGGGGCTCAACATTCAGTACTTC.